Following are 32 T cell receptor beta chains from one sample sequenced in a study of blood T cell repertoires in COVID-19. Here immunoSEQ multiplex PCR was the method, and the copy in TCRdb shows in-frame clones only, minus some. The repertoire includes 350,000 or so clones, 92% of them detected once, and less than 20% sits in the top ten. The sequencing input was PBMCs or T cells enriched from blood (not recorded which). All receptors derive from a woman in her 30s who had recovered from COVID-19.

The genes are TRBV25-1 and TRBJ2-5; D is possibly TRBD2 (6 bases). Trimming left V 4 bases short and J 1 base short, with 10 bases between. CDR3 size: 14 residues. Germline lookup yields CDR1 MGHDK and CDR2 SYGVNS. CDR3 region: CASSGAGFQETQYF. The CDR3 DNA follows: TGTGCCAGCAGTGGAGCGGGTTTCCAAGAGACCCAGTACTTC.

CDR3 DNA: TGTGCCAGCAGCCCGACAGGTTACGAGCAGTACTTC. As protein: CASSPTGYEQYF. V gene TRBV5-8 combines with J gene TRBJ2-7; a possible D gene is TRBD1 (6 bases). This CDR3 region has 12 residues. V lost 4 bases and J lost 4, with 9 bases in between. Germline CDR1 reads SGHTS; CDR2 reads YDEGEE.

A word on this clone: Compared with germline, one end of the junction differs, possibly owing to a read error. The rearrangement uses TRBV28 and TRBJ2-1, with D unclear. CDR3 size: 10 residues. Germline assignment: CDR1 MDHEN and CDR2 SYDVKM. The CDR3 region is CASSSNQQFF. CDR3 sequence (DNA): TGTGCCAGCTCATCCAATCAGCAGTTCTTC.

The chain employs TRBV28 and TRBJ1-2; tentative D call: TRBD1 (5 bases). Germline V CDR1 and CDR2: MDHEN, SYDVKM. The CDR3 loop spans 16 amino acids. V was clipped by 4 bases and J by 1 base, with 16 bases between them. The CDR3 sequence: CASSSPRRGSNYGYTF. CDR3 nucleotides: TGTGCCAGCAGTTCCCCCAGGAGGGGAAGTAACTATGGCTACACCTTC.

The chain links TRBV6-6 to TRBJ1-5; D uncertain. With 5 bases removed from V and 1 base from J, the gap between germline ends came to 3 bases. The CDR3 is made up of 12 amino acids. From germline, CDR1 is MNHNY and CDR2 SVGAGI (reference sequence). The CDR3 sequence is CASSESNQPQHF. The CDR3 nucleotides read TGTGCCAGCAGTGAGAGCAATCAGCCCCAGCATTTT.

The chain links TRBV7-9 to TRBJ2-2; weak D call: TRBD1 (5 bases). The CDR3 loop spans 14 amino acids. CDR1 and CDR2 from the germline V gene are SEHNR and FQNEAQ (reference sequence). V was cut by 1 base and J by 7 bases, with 10 bases left in between. The CDR3 sequence: CASSLGQGVGELFF. Here the CDR3 DNA reads TGTGCCAGCAGCTTAGGACAAGGGGTCGGGGAGCTGTTTTTT.

V gene TRBV6-5 combines with J gene TRBJ2-3; 11 bases line up with TRBD1. The CDR3 is 15 residues long. From germline, CDR1 is MNHEY and CDR2 SVGAGI. The J segment lost 6 bases and the V segment lost 7 bases, leaving 9 bases of the junction unmatched. CDR3 nucleotides: TGTGCCAGCATCCTCGTCCGGGACAGGGGGGATACGCAGTATTTT. It encodes CASILVRDRGDTQYF.

The V and J genes are TRBV7-9 and TRBJ2-7; D possibly corresponds to TRBD2 (6 bases). This CDR3 contains 14 residues. Per the germline V gene, CDR1 is SEHNR and CDR2 is FQNEAQ (reference sequence). Trimming stripped 4 bases from V and 7 bases from J, with 17 bases between. The CDR3 bases are TGTGCCAGCAGCTCACTACCGGGAGCCGGGGAGCAGTACTTC. This translates into CASSSLPGAGEQYF.

The chain links TRBV28 to TRBJ2-7; D may be TRBD2 (5 bases). This CDR3 region has 15 residues. V shed 5 bases and J shed 2 bases, with 16 bases lying between them. The germline CDR1 and CDR2 sequences are MDHEN and SYDVKM. CDR3 protein: CASSRGGGLPYEQYF. The CDR3 DNA sequence: TGTGCCAGCAGTCGAGGTGGAGGCCTTCCCTACGAGCAGTACTTC.

This chain joins TRBV11-2 and TRBJ2-7; D is possibly TRBD1 (5 bases). The CDR3 consists of 14 residues. Trimming removed 2 bases at V and 0 bases at J, with 8 bases between. Germline V CDR1 and CDR2: SGHAT, FQNNGV. The CDR3 is CASSLLGPSYEQYF. The CDR3 coding sequence is TGTGCCAGCAGCTTATTGGGGCCCTCCTACGAGCAGTACTTC.

This clone has just one count. The CDR3 here is CASSSELYGSTEAFF. CDR3 DNA sequence: TGTGCCAGCAGCTCAGAACTTTACGGGAGTACTGAAGCTTTCTTT. The chain has TRBV5-4 and TRBJ1-1; no definite D call. The CDR3 sequence is 15 residues long. Germline CDR1 SGHNT, CDR2 YYREEE (reference sequence). The germline V and J ends were trimmed by 3 bases and 5 bases, with 17 bases remaining between them.

The V call is TRBV30, the J call TRBJ2-5; 11 bases fit TRBD2. Trimming at V came to 3 bases and at J to 0 bases, leaving 6 bases not matched to a gene. The CDR3 runs 16 residues. Germline V gene data show CDR1 as GTSNPN and CDR2 as SVGIG (reference sequence). Here the CDR3 reads CAWRLAGAGYQETQYF. Written as DNA, the CDR3 is TGTGCCTGGAGACTAGCGGGGGCCGGGTACCAAGAGACCCAGTACTTC. Filled out from reference TRBV30 and TRBJ2-5, the complete variable domain reads SQTIHQWPATLVQPVGSPLSLECTVEGTSNPNLYWYRQAAGRGLQLLFYSVGIGQISSEVPQNLSASRPQDRQFILSSKKLLLSDSGFYLCAWRLAGAGYQETQYFGPGTRLLVL.

The chain is built from TRBV18 and TRBJ1-4; no firm D call. This CDR3 has 18 amino acids. Germline CDR1 is KGHSH and CDR2 is LQKENI. Trimming stripped 0 bases from V and 0 bases from J, with 14 bases between. CDR3 loop: CASSPPLAEIATNEKLFF. The CDR3 DNA reads as TGTGCCAGCTCACCACCGCTAGCGGAGATTGCAACTAATGAAAAACTGTTTTTT. The full variable domain, with the rest looked up from reference TRBV18 and TRBJ1-4, is NAGVMQNPRHLVRRRGQEARLRCSPMKGHSHVYWYRQLPEEGLKFMVYLQKENIIDESGMPKERFSAEFPKEGPSILRIQQVVRGDSAAYFCASSPPLAEIATNEKLFFGSGTQLSVL.

Notes on this clone: This same CDR3 is encoded by further DNA sequences in the sample. This chain connects TRBV5-1 to TRBJ2-1, with TRBD1 as a possible D gene (6 bases). This CDR3 contains 15 residues. V lost 4 bases to trimming and J lost 0 bases, with 11 bases between them. Germline V gene lookup returns CDR1 SGHRS and CDR2 YFSETQ. CDR3 sequence: CASSLGQSSYNEQFF. The CDR3 DNA follows: TGCGCCAGCAGCCTCGGACAGTCCTCCTACAATGAGCAGTTCTTC.

The chain couples TRBV2 to TRBJ2-5; D unresolved. Trimming cost V 5 bases and J 3 bases, with 4 bases left between them. CDR3 length: 11 residues. Germline assignment: CDR1 SNHLY and CDR2 FYNNEI. The CDR3: CASSSKETQYF. In DNA, the CDR3 is TGTGCCAGCAGTTCTAAAGAGACCCAGTACTTC.

The chain recombines TRBV5-4 with TRBJ1-1; D is undetermined. V was cut by 0 bases and J by 6 bases, with 15 bases left in between. The CDR3 extends over 15 amino acids. Germline-derived CDR1 and CDR2 are SGHNT and YYREEE (reference sequence). CDR3 loop: CASSLETPERAEAFF. The CDR3 DNA reads as TGTGCCAGCAGCTTGGAAACGCCTGAGAGGGCTGAAGCTTTCTTT.

The rearrangement uses TRBV2 and TRBJ2-1; 10 bases are a match to TRBD2. This CDR3 region has 15 residues. With V trimmed by 6 bases and J by 1 base, 3 bases remained unmatched. Germline loops: CDR1 SNHLY, CDR2 FYNNEI. CDR3 sequence: CASRTGLASYNEQFF. The CDR3, as DNA: TGTGCCAGCAGGACGGGACTAGCGTCCTACAATGAGCAGTTCTTC.

CDR3 loop: CASSLLIGYEQYF. CDR3 nucleotide sequence: TGTGCCAGCAGCTTACTCATCGGGTACGAGCAGTACTTC. The rearrangement uses TRBV7-2 and TRBJ2-7, with no clear D. V lost 2 bases and J lost 4, with 9 bases in between. The germline gives CDR1 SGHTA, CDR2 FQGNSA. The CDR3 extends over 13 amino acids.

The rearrangement links TRBV7-8 to TRBJ2-2; the match to TRBD2 covers 8 bases. CDR3 length: 15 residues. The germline gives CDR1 SGHVS, CDR2 FQNEAQ. V gave up 3 bases and J gave up 5 bases; unmatched junction bases: 5. CDR3 in amino acids: CASSFGLAETGELFF. The CDR3 coding sequence is TGTGCCAGCAGCTTCGGACTAGCTGAGACCGGGGAGCTGTTTTTT.

The chain employs TRBV5-1 and TRBJ1-1; D unresolved. Germline V gene lookup returns CDR1 SGHRS and CDR2 YFSETQ. V dropped 6 bases and J dropped 1 base, with 10 bases sitting between them. This CDR3 is built from 13 residues. CDR3 sequence reads: CASKQQENTEAFF. In DNA form, the CDR3 reads TGCGCCAGCAAGCAGCAGGAGAACACTGAAGCTTTCTTT.

The chain uses TRBV9 and TRBJ1-4; D is unresolved. V was cut by 0 bases and J by 5 bases, with 8 bases left in between. This CDR3 comprises 14 residues. The germline gives CDR1 SGDLS, CDR2 YYNGEE. The CDR3: CASSVAGQNEKLFF. CDR3 in DNA: TGTGCCAGCAGCGTAGCTGGGCAGAATGAAAAACTGTTTTTT.

This sequence joins TRBV4-3 and TRBJ1-2; 9 bases are shared with TRBD1. Trimming cost V 0 bases and J 5 bases; bases outside gene matches: 13. The CDR3 covers 18 residues. CDR1 is LGHNA, CDR2 YSLEER, per germline. CDR3 in amino acids: CASSQERPFPGQGYGYTF. CDR3 nucleotides: TGCGCCAGCAGCCAAGAACGACCCTTCCCGGGACAGGGATATGGCTACACCTTC.

This chain uses TRBV20-1 with TRBJ1-5; D is perhaps TRBD1 (5 bases). This CDR3 has 15 amino acids. From germline, CDR1 is DFQATT and CDR2 SNEGSKA (reference sequence). The V and J ends lost 3 bases and 0 bases respectively, with 12 bases between them. The CDR3 region has the DNA TGCAGTGCTAGTCTTGCAGGGAATAGCAATCAGCCCCAGCATTTT. Translating it yields CSASLAGNSNQPQHF.

This clone has a single count. This chain connects TRBV4-1 to TRBJ1-2; D is possibly TRBD1 (6 bases). V was shortened by 3 bases and J by 6 bases, with 14 bases between the two germline ends. CDR3 length: 14 residues. CDR1 and CDR2 from the germline V gene are MGHRA and YSYEKL. The CDR3 DNA is TGCGCCAGCAGCCACCCGGGACACCGGGATGGCTACACCTTC. Residues: CASSHPGHRDGYTF.

The sample holds one count of this clone. This chain links TRBV5-1 with TRBJ1-4; 9 bases line up with TRBD1. Germline CDR1 and CDR2: SGHRS and YFSETQ. V lost 4 bases, J lost 7 bases, and 8 bases stayed unmatched. This CDR3 spans 15 amino acids. As DNA, the CDR3 is TGCGCCAGCAGCCCAACCGGGACAGGGCGTGAAAAACTGTTTTTT. Amino acids: CASSPTGTGREKLFF.

The DNA of the CDR3 is TGTGCCAGCAGCTTCGTGAGGGGGGGCCGCGAGCAGTACTTC. Protein sequence: CASSFVRGGREQYF. The rearrangement uses TRBV5-6 and TRBJ2-7, with D possibly TRBD2 on 7 matching bases. V lost 2 bases, J lost 6 bases, and 15 bases lay in between. CDR1 SGHDT and CDR2 YYEEEE come from the germline V gene. This CDR3 contains 14 residues.

The chain carries TRBV28 and TRBJ2-4, with TRBD2 identical over 13 bases. J was trimmed by 6 bases and V by 1 base; bases with no gene match: 3. CDR1 MDHEN and CDR2 SYDVKM come from the germline V gene. The CDR3 spans 16 residues. CDR3 sequence: CASSLSTSGGVNIQYF. Here the CDR3 DNA reads TGTGCCAGCAGTTTATCCACTAGCGGGGGGGTAAACATTCAGTACTTC.

This chain links TRBV18 with TRBJ1-6; TRBD1 aligns across 7 bases. This CDR3 is built from 15 residues. The germline V gene encodes CDR1 KGHSH and CDR2 LQKENI. Trimming cost V 3 bases and J 10 bases; bases outside gene matches: 9. The CDR3 nucleotides are TGTGCCAGCTCACCCTCCGAAGGGGGCGAATCACCCCTCCACTTT. Its translation is CASSPSEGGESPLHF.

The count of this clone is one. The genes are TRBV27 and TRBJ2-2; no clear D gene. Per germline, CDR1 MNHEY and CDR2 SMNVEV (reference sequence). The CDR3 has 13 amino acids. The V end lost 6 bases, the J end lost 3 bases, and 8 bases lay between the germline ends. Written as DNA, the CDR3 is TGTGCCAGCAGCCCCCGGTACACCGGGGAGCTGTTTTTT. This sequence encodes CASSPRYTGELFF.

The V and J genes are TRBV28 and TRBJ2-5; TRBD2 matches 7 bases. Germline assignment: CDR1 MDHEN and CDR2 SYDVKM. J gave up 1 base and V 4 bases, and 6 bases lay outside the gene matches. The CDR3 spans 15 residues. The CDR3 protein is CASSSSGAIQETQYF. In nucleotides, the CDR3 is TGTGCCAGCAGTTCAAGCGGGGCGATCCAAGAGACCCAGTACTTC.

V is TRBV5-1 and J is TRBJ1-2; 7 bases align to TRBD1. CDR1 and CDR2 from the germline V gene are SGHRS and YFSETQ. J lost 3 bases, V lost 0 bases, and 5 bases had no gene match. CDR3 length: 15 residues. The CDR3 DNA sequence: TGCGCCAGCAGCTTGGCCAGGCAGGGGGACTATGGCTACACCTTC. Translating it yields CASSLARQGDYGYTF.

The chain recombines TRBV28 with TRBJ1-2; D not resolved. The CDR3 totals 12 residues. V was trimmed by 2 bases and J by 8 bases, leaving 9 bases between them. CDR1 is MDHEN and CDR2 is SYDVKM in the germline V gene. The CDR3 nucleotides are TGTGCCAGCAGTTTAGGAGCTAAGGGCTACACCTTC. Its protein product is CASSLGAKGYTF.